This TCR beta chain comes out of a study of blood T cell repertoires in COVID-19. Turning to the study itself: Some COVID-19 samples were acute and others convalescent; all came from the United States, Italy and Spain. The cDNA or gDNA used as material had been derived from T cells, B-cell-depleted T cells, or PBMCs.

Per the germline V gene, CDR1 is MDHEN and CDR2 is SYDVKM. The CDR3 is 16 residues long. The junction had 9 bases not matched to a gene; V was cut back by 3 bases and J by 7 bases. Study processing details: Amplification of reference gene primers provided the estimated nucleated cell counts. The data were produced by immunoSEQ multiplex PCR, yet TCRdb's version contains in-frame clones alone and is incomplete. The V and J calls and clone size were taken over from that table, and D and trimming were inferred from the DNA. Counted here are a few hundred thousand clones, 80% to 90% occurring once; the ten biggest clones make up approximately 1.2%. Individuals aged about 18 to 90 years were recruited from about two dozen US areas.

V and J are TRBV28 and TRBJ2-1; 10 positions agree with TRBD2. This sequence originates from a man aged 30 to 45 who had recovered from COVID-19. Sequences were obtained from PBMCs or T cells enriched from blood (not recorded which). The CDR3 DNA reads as TGTGCCAGCAGTTTTACTAGCGGGAAGTCGGGGAATGAGCAGTTCTTC. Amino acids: CASSFTSGKSGNEQFF.